A selection of T cell receptor beta chains follows, all from one sample in a study of T cells in localized non-small cell lung cancer. Some clones are missing from TCRdb's copy, which holds only in-frame ones; the method was immunoSEQ multiplex PCR. Found here are 15,000 to 20,000 clones, more than 85% of them singletons; the top ten hold 3% to 4.5%. The source material was peripheral blood, sampled before any cancer treatment. These receptors were collected from a male donor older than 55 with stage II squamous cell lung carcinoma. The CDR3 runs from the conserved cysteine through the conserved F or W. Each record gives: D gene, clone size, V gene, J gene, CDR3 protein, CDR3 DNA. The D gene is left open where the match is weak. Size is stated for part of the rows, as once, few or many counts, or as a class when the clone is expanded.

TRBD1	-	TRBV19	TRBJ1-4	CASSRGQGLKLFF	TGTGCCAGTAGTCGTGGACAGGGTTTAAAACTGTTTTTT
-	-	TRBV6-1	TRBJ2-3	CASSERRVALTDTQYF	TGTGCCAGCAGTGAGAGGCGGGTAGCTCTCACAGATACGCAGTATTTT
TRBD2	few	TRBV2	TRBJ2-7	CASSDSGLTYEQYF	TGTGCCAGCAGTGATAGCGGGCTCACCTACGAGCAGTACTTC
-	-	TRBV10-2	TRBJ1-1	CASSLAGGTEAFF	TGCGCCAGCAGCCTCGCGGGAGGAACTGAAGCTTTCTTT
-	-	TRBV5-1	TRBJ1-4	CASSLGRYNEKLFF	TGCGCCAGCAGCTTGGGCAGGTATAATGAAAAACTGTTTTTT
-	-	TRBV4-1	TRBJ2-7	CASSHQREHEQYF	TGCGCCAGCAGCCACCAACGGGAACACGAGCAGTACTTC
TRBD2	-	TRBV9	TRBJ2-3	CASSVATSGSTQYF	TGTGCCAGCAGCGTAGCTACTAGCGGGAGTACGCAGTATTTT
TRBD1	-	TRBV2	TRBJ2-1	CASRINRGSYNEQFF	TGTGCCAGCAGAATTAACAGGGGCTCCTACAATGAGCAGTTCTTC
TRBD2	-	TRBV10-3	TRBJ2-1	CAITSRLAGEYNEQFF	TGTGCCATCACTAGTAGACTAGCGGGAGAATACAATGAGCAGTTCTTC
-	-	TRBV28	TRBJ1-5	CASSSVGPQHF	TGTGCCAGCAGTTCGGTCGGGCCCCAGCATTTT
-	-	TRBV27	TRBJ2-5	CASSLAGIQETQYF	TGTGCCAGCAGTTTAGCAGGCATCCAAGAGACCCAGTACTTC
TRBD1	once	TRBV28	TRBJ2-2	CASKLGGEGPGELFF	TGTGCCAGCAAACTAGGGGGCGAGGGACCCGGGGAGCTGTTTTTT
TRBD1	-	TRBV7-3	TRBJ2-1	CASSLQGGSYNEQFF	TGTGCCAGCAGCCTACAGGGGGGATCCTACAATGAGCAGTTCTTC
TRBD2	-	TRBV7-9	TRBJ2-7	CASSDRLAGVYEQYF	TGTGCCAGCAGCGACCGACTAGCGGGAGTGTACGAGCAGTACTTC
-	-	TRBV29-1	TRBJ2-1	CSVERDASYNEQFF	TGCAGCGTTGAGCGGGACGCCTCCTACAATGAGCAGTTCTTC
-	-	TRBV14	TRBJ2-5	CASSLGLRGFQETQYF	TGTGCCAGCAGTCTGGGGTTGAGAGGCTTCCAAGAGACCCAGTACTTC
TRBD2	-	TRBV2	TRBJ2-5	CASKTSGREVGTQYF	TGTGCCAGCAAGACTAGCGGGAGGGAAGTCGGGACCCAGTACTTC
-	-	TRBV29-1	TRBJ1-3	CSGLSSGNTIYF	TGCAGCGGGCTGTCCTCTGGAAACACCATATATTTT
TRBD1	once	TRBV28	TRBJ1-5	CASSLLEGALGQPQHF	TGTGCCAGCAGTTTATTGGAGGGGGCGCTTGGTCAGCCCCAGCATTTT
TRBD1	-	TRBV19	TRBJ1-5	CASSITGGSGNQPQHF	TGTGCCAGTAGTATTACAGGGGGTTCGGGCAATCAGCCCCAGCATTTT
-	-	TRBV11-2	TRBJ2-7	CASSLDRGPYEQYF	TGTGCCAGCAGCTTAGACAGGGGTCCCTACGAGCAGTACTTC
-	few	TRBV30	TRBJ1-2	CAWKPYGYTF	TGTGCCTGGAAACCCTATGGCTACACCTTC